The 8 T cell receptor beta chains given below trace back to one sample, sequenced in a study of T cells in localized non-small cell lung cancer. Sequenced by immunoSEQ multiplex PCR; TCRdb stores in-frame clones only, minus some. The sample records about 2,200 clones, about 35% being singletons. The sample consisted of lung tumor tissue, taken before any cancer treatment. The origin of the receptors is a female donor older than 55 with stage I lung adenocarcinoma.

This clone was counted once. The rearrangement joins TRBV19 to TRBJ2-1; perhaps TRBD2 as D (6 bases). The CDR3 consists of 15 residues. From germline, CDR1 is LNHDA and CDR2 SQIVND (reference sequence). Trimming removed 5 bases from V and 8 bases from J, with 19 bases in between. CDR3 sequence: CASSPGLNAGYEQFF. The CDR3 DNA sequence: TGTGCCAGTAGTCCGGGACTCAACGCGGGATATGAGCAGTTCTTC.

The CDR3 sequence is CASRATFANYGYTF. As DNA, the CDR3 is TGTGCCAGCAGGGCTACTTTCGCGAACTATGGCTACACCTTC. This chain links TRBV6-8 with TRBJ1-2; D gene uncertain. The V gene's germline CDR1 is MNHGY and CDR2 SAAAGT. Deletions cut 6 bases from V and 2 bases from J, with 13 bases between. The CDR3 has 14 residues.

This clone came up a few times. CDR3 nucleotide sequence: TGTGCCAGCAGTACCCCCTCAGGGAATGAAAAACTGTTTTTT. Encoded protein: CASSTPSGNEKLFF. V gene TRBV28 combines with J gene TRBJ1-4; tentative D call: TRBD1 (5 bases). The CDR3 loop spans 14 amino acids. With 5 bases removed from V and 5 bases from J, the gap between germline ends came to 12 bases. Germline CDR1 and CDR2: MDHEN and SYDVKM.

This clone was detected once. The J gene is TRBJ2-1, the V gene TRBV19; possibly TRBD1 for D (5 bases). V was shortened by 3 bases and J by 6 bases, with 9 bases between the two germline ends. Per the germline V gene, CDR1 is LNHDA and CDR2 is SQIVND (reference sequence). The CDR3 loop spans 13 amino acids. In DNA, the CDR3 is TGTGCCAGTAGTATGGTTAGGGGCAATGAGCAGTTCTTC. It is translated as CASSMVRGNEQFF.

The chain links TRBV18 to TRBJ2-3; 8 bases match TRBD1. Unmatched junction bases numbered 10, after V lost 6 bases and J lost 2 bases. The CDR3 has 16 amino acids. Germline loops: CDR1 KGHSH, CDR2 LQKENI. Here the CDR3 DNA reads TGTGCCAGCTCCTCACTCCGGACAGGGAACACAGATACGCAGTATTTT. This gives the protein CASSSLRTGNTDTQYF.

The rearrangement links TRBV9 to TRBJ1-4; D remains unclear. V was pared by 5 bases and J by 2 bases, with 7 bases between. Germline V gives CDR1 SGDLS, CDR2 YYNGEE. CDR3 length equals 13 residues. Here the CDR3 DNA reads TGTGCCAGCAGGGAGGGCACTAATGAAAAACTGTTTTTT. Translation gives CASREGTNEKLFF.

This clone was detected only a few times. The CDR3 nucleotides read TGTGCCAGCAGGGTATCGGAGTACACTGAAGCTTTCTTT. Amino acid sequence: CASRVSEYTEAFF. The chain carries TRBV6-8 and TRBJ1-1; D not resolved. This CDR3 spans 13 amino acids. V lost 6 bases and J 3 bases, leaving 11 bases between the germline ends. CDR1 and CDR2 from the germline V gene are MNHGY and SAAAGT.

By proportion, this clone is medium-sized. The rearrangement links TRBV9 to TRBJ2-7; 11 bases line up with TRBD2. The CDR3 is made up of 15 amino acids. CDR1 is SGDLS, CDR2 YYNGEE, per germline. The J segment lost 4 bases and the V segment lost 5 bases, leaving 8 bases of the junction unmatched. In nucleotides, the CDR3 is TGTGCCAGCAGTGAAGTGGCTAGCGGGAGGTACGAGCAGTACTTC. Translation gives CASSEVASGRYEQYF. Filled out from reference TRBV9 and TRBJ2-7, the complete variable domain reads DSGVTQTPKHLITATGQRVTLRCSPRSGDLSVYWYQQSLDQGLQFLIQYYNGEERAKGNILERFSAQQFPDLHSELNLSSLELGDSALYFCASSEVASGRYEQYFGPGTRLTVT.